Listed below are T cell receptor beta chains from one sample, sequenced in a study of Graves' ophthalmopathy and Graves' hyperthyroidism. MiXCR, run by TCRdb on the multiplex PCR reads, gives a single entry per CDR3 protein. The table shows 450,000 or so distinct CDR3 sequences, with approximately 15% occurring only once. Sequencing was done on a sample of blood. The receptor source for this set is a woman in her thirties with Graves' ophthalmopathy. Each CDR3 is given with its conserved first and last residue. The D gene is left open where the match is weak. Where a row states a size, it is once, few, many or the class of an expanded clone; other rows omit it.

TRBD1	TRBV27	many	TRBJ1-6	TGTGCCAGCAGTTCCTACCTTCGACAGGGGGCACGTTCACCCCTCCACTTT	CASSSYLRQGARSPLHF
-	TRBV12-5	many	TRBJ1-2	TGTGCTAGTGGTTTGGTACCCAGAGAAACGGACTATGGCTACACCTTC	CASGLVPRETDYGYTF
TRBD1	TRBV2	many	TRBJ1-1	TGTGCCAGCAGAGTGGACAGGGGGAACACTGAAGCTTTCTTT	CASRVDRGNTEAFF
-	TRBV4-1	many	TRBJ2-7	TGCGCCAGCAGCCAAGACAGGGCATCCTACGAGCAGTACTTC	CASSQDRASYEQYF
TRBD1	TRBV12-3/TRBV12-4	-	TRBJ2-7	TGTGCCAGCAGTTTTTGGGCAGGGGGCAACGAGCAGTACTTC	CASSFWAGGNEQYF
TRBD1	TRBV5-1	many	TRBJ1-5	TGCGCCAGCAGCATAACAGGGGGGGATCAGCCCCAGCATTTT	CASSITGGDQPQHF
-	TRBV7-2	many	TRBJ2-7	TGTGCCAGCAGCTCGGACTACGTCTCCTACGAGCAGTACTTC	CASSSDYVSYEQYF
-	TRBV6-5	many	TRBJ2-2	TGTGCCAGCAGTTCAGGGTTACCCGGGGAGCTGTTTTTT	CASSSGLPGELFF
-	TRBV10-3	many	TRBJ2-7	TGTGCCATCTGGGACGCTTCGAGCTCCTACGAGCAGTACTTC	CAIWDASSSYEQYF
-	TRBV6-1	many	TRBJ1-3	TGTGCCAGCAGGGGGGCCGCTGGAAACACCATATATTTT	CASRGAAGNTIYF
TRBD1	TRBV6-1	many	TRBJ1-1	TGTGCCAGCAGTGAAGCAGTTGACAGGGCCCTCAAGAACACTGAAGCTTTCTTT	CASSEAVDRALKNTEAFF
-	TRBV5-6	many	TRBJ2-7	TGTGCCAGCAGCCCACCCGACGCTTCCTACGAGCAGTACTTC	CASSPPDASYEQYF
TRBD1	TRBV3-1	-	TRBJ2-7	TGTGCCAGCAGCATCCCGGGACAGGGGACCGAGCAGTACTTC	CASSIPGQGTEQYF
-	TRBV2	many	TRBJ1-5	TGTGCCAGCCGACAGGAGTATAGCAATCAGCCCCAGCATTTT	CASRQEYSNQPQHF
TRBD1	TRBV20-1	many	TRBJ2-7	TGCAGTGCTGGCGACAGGGGGACCTTCCCCTACGAGCAGTACTTC	CSAGDRGTFPYEQYF
-	TRBV2	-	TRBJ2-2	TGTGCCAGCAGCTCTGAAGCGGACCTTACCGGGGAGCTGTTTTTT	CASSSEADLTGELFF
TRBD1	TRBV30	many	TRBJ1-1	TGTGCCTGGGGGACAGGGTACGAAGCTTTCTTT	CAWGTGYEAFF
-	TRBV6-1	many	TRBJ2-2	TGTGCCAGCAGGGCCGAAGGGATGAACACCGGGGAGCTGTTTTTT	CASRAEGMNTGELFF
-	TRBV7-3	many	TRBJ2-5	TGTGCCAGCAGCTTTATGAGTGGGTGGGAGACCCAGTACTTC	CASSFMSGWETQYF
-	TRBV11-2	many	TRBJ2-5	TGTGCCAGCAGCCTCCGGATAACCTCGGGGGCGACCCAGTACTTC	CASSLRITSGATQYF
TRBD1	TRBV4-2	many	TRBJ1-2	TGTGCCAGCAGCCAGGAGGGACAGGGGCTCGGCTACACCTTC	CASSQEGQGLGYTF
-	TRBV6-1	many	TRBJ2-7	TGTGCCGTGTGGGGGGACGAGCAGTACTTC	CAVWGDEQYF
-	TRBV6-5	-	TRBJ1-1	TGTGCCAGCAGTTACACCTATCTAGGTACTGAAGCTTTCTTT	CASSYTYLGTEAFF
TRBD2	TRBV28	few	TRBJ2-4	TGTGCCAGCAGTTCTTCTTTAGGGACTAGCGGGGGGGCGAGAAACATTAAGTACTTC	CASSSSLGTSGGARNIKYF
-	TRBV5-1	-	TRBJ2-5	TGCGCCAGCAGCTTGGATATCAGGGTCTGGGAGACCCAGTACTTC	CASSLDIRVWETQYF
TRBD1	TRBV10-3	few	TRBJ1-5	TGTGCCACTTCAGGGGGGGTGGAACAGCCCCAGCATTTT	CATSGGVEQPQHF
-	TRBV2	many	TRBJ1-3	TGTGCCAGCAGTGAACCTGGAAACACCATATATTTT	CASSEPGNTIYF
-	TRBV20-1	many	TRBJ2-7	TGCAGTGCTAAGGCTTGGCTAGGATGGTACGAGCAGTACTTC	CSAKAWLGWYEQYF
-	TRBV6-4	many	TRBJ2-2	TGTGCCAGCAGTGAAGACAGTGCCGGGGAGCTGTTTTTT	CASSEDSAGELFF
TRBD2	TRBV7-2	few	TRBJ2-1	TGTGCCAGCAGCCCGGGGATAGCGGGAGTCAGTGAGCAGTTCTTC	CASSPGIAGVSEQFF
-	TRBV7-3	many	TRBJ1-1	TGTGCCAGCAGCTTTACTCTCTTT	CASSFTLF
-	TRBV28	few	TRBJ1-3	TGTGCCAGCACGTTTGAGGTTGGAAACACCATATATTTT	CASTFEVGNTIYF
-	TRBV11-2	few	TRBJ2-5	TGTGCCAGCAGCGTGACCCAGGCGGAGACCCAGTACTTC	CASSVTQAETQYF
-	TRBV6-5	many	TRBJ1-2	TGTTCCACCCAGGGTGGCAAGGGCTACACCTTC	CSTQGGKGYTF
-	TRBV12-3/TRBV12-4	many	TRBJ1-1	TGTGCCAGCAGTTTAGTCAGGTACGAAGCTTTCTTT	CASSLVRYEAFF
TRBD1	TRBV27	many	TRBJ2-7	TGTGCCAGCAGCCTGGGACAGGGGGCTAGAGAGCAGTACTTC	CASSLGQGAREQYF
-	TRBV20-1	many	TRBJ1-1	TGCAGTGCTAGAGCAACGCAAGCTTTCTTT	CSARATQAFF
-	TRBV30	-	TRBJ1-1	TGTGCCTGGAGCAGGGATCGGACAGTGAACACTGAAGCTTTCTTT	CAWSRDRTVNTEAFF
TRBD1	TRBV5-5	many	TRBJ1-2	TGTGCCAGCAGCTATTGGGACAGGGGGGTATATGGCTACACCTTC	CASSYWDRGVYGYTF
TRBD1	TRBV6-1	many	TRBJ1-2	TGTGCCAGCAGCCAAATTGGACAGGGCGACTATGGCTACACCTTC	CASSQIGQGDYGYTF
-	TRBV4-1	few	TRBJ2-7	TGCGCCAGCAGGCCGACAGGTGGAAGCGAGCAGTACTTC	CASRPTGGSEQYF
-	TRBV3-1	few	TRBJ2-4	TGTGCCAGCAGTGGGTCAAACATTCAGTACTTC	CASSGSNIQYF
TRBD1	TRBV12-3/TRBV12-4	-	TRBJ2-7	TGTGCCAGCAGTGGTACCGGGACAGGGGGGGACGAGCAGTACTTC	CASSGTGTGGDEQYF
-	TRBV12-3/TRBV12-4	many	TRBJ1-6	TGTGCCAGCACCCCGGACCTTTATAATTCACCCCTCCACTTT	CASTPDLYNSPLHF
TRBD2	TRBV10-3	-	TRBJ2-5	TGTGCCATCAGTGAAGGACTAGCGGTACAAGAGACCCAGTACTTC	CAISEGLAVQETQYF
TRBD2	TRBV20-1	many	TRBJ2-7	TGCAGTGAGCGCGGGACTAGCGGGAGGGTCTACGAGCAGTACTTC	CSERGTSGRVYEQYF
TRBD1	TRBV12-3/TRBV12-4	many	TRBJ1-2	TGTGCCAGCAGACAACAGGGGGAGAACGGTTTAGGGGGCTACACCTTC	CASRQQGENGLGGYTF
TRBD2	TRBV28	many	TRBJ2-7	TGTGCCAGCAGTTTAGTGGGGGGGATATACGAGCAGTACTTC	CASSLVGGIYEQYF
TRBD1	TRBV6-1	many	TRBJ2-2	TGTGCCAGCAGCCCACAGGGGGAGCACACCGGGGAGCTGTTTTTT	CASSPQGEHTGELFF
-	TRBV6-5	many	TRBJ2-2	TGTGCCAGCAGTCACCCGACAGGGGAGGGCGGGGAGCTGTTTTTT	CASSHPTGEGGELFF
-	TRBV28	many	TRBJ1-3	TGTGCCAGCAGTTCCCCTGGCGGCGGCTCTGGAAACACCATATATTTT	CASSSPGGGSGNTIYF
TRBD1	TRBV24-1	many	TRBJ1-5	TGTGCCACCACTTCCACAGGGGGAGACAATCAGCCCCAGCATTTT	CATTSTGGDNQPQHF
-	TRBV19	many	TRBJ2-2	TGTGCCAGTAGTAAGAGGATGGGCAGGGGTGCCGGGGAGCTGTTTTTT	CASSKRMGRGAGELFF
-	TRBV28	many	TRBJ1-2	TGTGCCAGCAGGAAACCCGGGGCCTACGGCGGCTACACCTTC	CASRKPGAYGGYTF
TRBD1	TRBV12-3/TRBV12-4	many	TRBJ2-5	TGTGCCAGCAGTTCCGGGACAGGGGAAGAGACCCAGTACTTC	CASSSGTGEETQYF